The sequence of this TCR beta chain was determined in a study of T cell changes during pregnancy in multiple sclerosis. CDR3 size: 14 residues. V was cut by 0 bases and J by 7 bases, with 12 bases left in between. Germline V gene lookup returns CDR1 MGHRA and CDR2 YSYEKL. This table comes from immunoSEQ multiplex PCR, and its TCRdb copy is limited to in-frame clones, with some not included. The repertoire holds 45,000 to 55,000 clones, with roughly 90% as singletons. The sequence derives from a female donor in good health, enrolled as a control in a pregnancy study. Source: CD4+ T cells from peripheral blood mononuclear cells, taken after pregnancy. This chain links TRBV4-1 with TRBJ1-2; D gene unclear. CDR3 sequence (DNA): TGCGCCAGCAGCCAAGAGTGGGAGGTTGGTGGCTACACCTTC. Encoded protein: CASSQEWEVGGYTF.